This record looks at one TCR beta chain sequence and its context. Individuals drawn from approximately 26 US areas were roughly 18 to 100 years old. Clinical history reported by participants formed the basis on which cohorts were assigned. Within 2 weeks before study entry, exposed participants met a COVID-19 case. The data derive from a study of blood T cell repertoires in COVID-19. Study overall: T cells, B-cell-depleted T cells, or PBMCs supplied cDNA or gDNA.

Sequencing used immunoSEQ multiplex PCR; TCRdb keeps in-frame clones, though not all of them. The sample shows 350,000 to 400,000 clones, approximately 90% of them seen only once. This TCR derives from a woman in her thirties or forties who had been exposed to COVID-19. Sequenced sample: PBMCs or T cells enriched from blood (not recorded which).

CDR3 in DNA: TGTGCCAGCAGCTCAGACAGAAGCTCCTACGAGCAGTACTTC. It yields the protein CASSSDRSSYEQYF. This chain links TRBV7-2 with TRBJ2-7; the D gene is possibly TRBD1 (5 bases). With 4 bases removed from V and 0 bases from J, the gap between germline ends came to 10 bases. The CDR3 spans 14 residues. Germline assignment: CDR1 SGHTA and CDR2 FQGNSA. The full variable domain, completed using reference TRBV7-2 and TRBJ2-7, is GAGVSQSPSNKVTEKGKDVELRCDPISGHTALYWYRQSLGQGLEFLIYFQGNSAPDKSGLPSDRFSAERTGGSVSTLTIQRTQQEDSAVYLCASSSDRSSYEQYFGPGTRLTVT.